These 4 T cell receptor beta chains were all obtained from the same sample, sequenced in a study of vaccination effects on CD4 cells after COVID-19. Viral peptide pool expansion of antigen-specific CD4+ T cells preceded sequencing in the ViraFEST assay. Subsequent to 10 days of culture, CD4+ T cells were isolated. Among the vaccine recipients, none had a prior SARS-CoV-2 infection, and nucleocapsid antibodies were negative. These TCRs' antigens remain unknown. Assay: immunoSEQ multiplex PCR; the TCRdb copy retains only in-frame clones and omits some. The top ten hold 9.5% to 14% of the sample, which has 35,000 to 45,000 clones, around 77% seen once. This material consisted of CD4+ T cells from PBMCs cultured with SARS-CoV-2 spike peptides, taken before COVID-19 vaccination. The receptors were sampled from a human donor who received a COVID-19 vaccine.

This sequence joins TRBV4-3 and TRBJ1-1; the D gene is possibly TRBD1 (5 bases). This CDR3 region has 15 residues. Germline CDR1 is LGHNA and CDR2 is YSLEER. Trimming stripped 4 bases from V and 2 bases from J, with 14 bases between. As DNA, the CDR3 is TGCGCCAGCAGCCCTGGACACAGCATAAACACTGAAGCTTTCTTT. Its protein product is CASSPGHSINTEAFF.

CDR3: CASSQLVSSLQETQYF. Written as DNA, the CDR3 is TGTGCCAGCAGCCAATTAGTGTCGTCCCTCCAAGAGACCCAGTACTTC. V gene TRBV14 combines with J gene TRBJ2-5, with D unclear. CDR3 size: 16 residues. The V end was cut by 2 bases, the J end by 1 base, with 14 bases between. Germline loops: CDR1 SGHDN, CDR2 FVKESK.

In its sample, this clone was seen a few times. This rearrangement joins TRBV7-9 to TRBJ2-5; 7 nucleotides align to TRBD1. Germline assignment: CDR1 SEHNR and CDR2 FQNEAQ (reference sequence). V lost 2 bases to trimming and J lost 4 bases; unmatched junction nucleotides: 1. The CDR3 is 13 amino acids. The CDR3 region has the DNA TGTGCCAGCAGCTTAACAGGGGCAGAGACCCAGTACTTC. Residues: CASSLTGAETQYF.

The chain joins TRBV7-3 to TRBJ1-1; 7 nucleotides align to TRBD1. Germline V gives CDR1 SGHTA, CDR2 FQGTGA. V dropped 5 bases and J dropped 4; count of bases not matched to a gene: 7. The CDR3 totals 14 residues. CDR3 nucleotides: TGTGCCAGCAGCCTCCTTGCAGGGGGCACTGAAGCTTTCTTT. The encoded protein is CASSLLAGGTEAFF.